Each of the 9 T cell receptor beta chains below was sequenced from the same sample in a study of T cell repertoires in cytomegalovirus infection. One entry per CDR3 protein, called by TCRdb with MiXCR from the reads. The sample records around 270,000 distinct CDR3 sequences, roughly 10% being singletons. Material for sequencing was PBMCs. Source of these receptors: a human donor in good health (CMV status not recorded). Some clones in this sample may be carry-over from other donors' samples.

This clonotype was counted at least ten times. In DNA, the CDR3 is TGTGCCAGCAGCCCGGCCAGCGAGGAGACCCAGTACTTC. This encodes CASSPASEETQYF. The chain carries TRBV7-2 and TRBJ2-5; D is unclear. The CDR3 has 13 amino acids. From germline, CDR1 is SGHTA and CDR2 FQGNSA. V shed 5 bases and J shed 5 bases, with 12 bases lying between them.

This clonotype was seen only a few times. The rearrangement uses TRBV20-1 and TRBJ2-2; D is undetermined. Germline V gene lookup returns CDR1 DFQATT and CDR2 SNEGSKA (reference sequence). Trimming stripped 2 bases from V and 1 base from J, with 8 bases between. The CDR3 extends over 14 amino acids. The DNA for the CDR3 is TGCAGTGCTAGACGCGCGGTGAACACCGGGGAGCTGTTTTTT. Its protein product is CSARRAVNTGELFF.

The chain recombines TRBV5-6 with TRBJ1-1; 7 positions agree with TRBD1. Germline CDR1 is SGHDT and CDR2 is YYEEEE. V trimming: 1 base; J trimming: 4 bases; junction bases outside the gene matches: 10. The CDR3 totals 16 residues. The DNA for the CDR3 is TGTGCCAGCAGCTTGACAGGGGATGGTATCGGCACTGAAGCTTTCTTT. It encodes CASSLTGDGIGTEAFF.

This clonotype was picked up many times. This sequence joins TRBV7-2 and TRBJ2-3; D is ambiguous. The CDR3 has 15 residues. The germline V and J ends were trimmed by 1 base and 6 bases, with 14 bases remaining between them. Looked up from germline, CDR1 is SGHTA and CDR2 is FQGNSA. The CDR3 region is CASSLEAGRTDTQYF. The CDR3 nucleotides read TGTGCCAGCAGCTTAGAAGCAGGACGTACTGATACGCAGTATTTT.

This clonotype appeared many times. This CDR3 reads CASSYKRSMNTEAFF. The CDR3 nucleotides are TGTGCCAGCAGTTATAAGAGAAGCATGAACACTGAAGCTTTCTTT. The rearrangement uses TRBV6-2 or TRBV6-3 and TRBJ1-1, with D uncertain. Germline V gene sequence: CDR1 MNHEY, CDR2 SVGEGT. Trimming left V 3 bases short and J 0 bases short, with 11 bases between. The CDR3 is made up of 15 amino acids.

This clonotype came up a few times. The chain couples TRBV19 to TRBJ2-1; perhaps TRBD1 as D (6 bases). Trimming shortened V by 1 base and J by 0 bases, and 13 bases separated the two germline ends. There are 17 residues in the CDR3. CDR1 is LNHDA, CDR2 SQIVND, per germline (reference sequence). In nucleotides, the CDR3 is TGTGCCAGTAGTATAGTCCGACAGGCTGGCTCCTACAATGAGCAGTTCTTC. This codes for CASSIVRQAGSYNEQFF.

In its sample, this clonotype was seen many times. V usage is TRBV12-3 or TRBV12-4 and J usage is TRBJ2-3, with TRBD2 identical over 7 bases. The V and J ends lost 5 bases and 4 bases, in that order; junction bases with no gene match: 6. The CDR3 is 14 amino acids. CDR3 in DNA: TGTGCCAGCAGTCCCCAGCGGGGAGCAGATACGCAGTATTTT. As protein: CASSPQRGADTQYF.

The sample holds many counts of this clonotype. The rearrangement links TRBV12-3 or TRBV12-4 to TRBJ1-6; maybe TRBD1 (6 bases). The V end was cut by 1 base, the J end by 13 bases, with 14 bases between. The CDR3 is 14 residues long. The CDR3 here is CASSLGGQGRPLHF. The CDR3 nucleotides read TGTGCCAGCAGTTTAGGGGGGCAGGGCCGTCCCCTCCACTTT.

This clonotype showed up many times. Its ends do not fully match the called genes, so a read error is possible. The chain carries TRBV7-7 and TRBJ2-1, with TRBD2 identical over 11 bases. This CDR3 has 19 residues. Germline V lookup: CDR1 SSHAT, CDR2 FNYEAQ (reference sequence). CDR3 bases: TGTGCTAGCAGCTTAGGTACTAGCGGGGGTCCTTCCCCCCACAATGAGCAGTTCTTC. This translates into CASSLGTSGGPSPHNEQFF. Using reference TRBV7-7 and TRBJ2-1 for the parts outside the CDR3, the full variable domain is GAGVSQSPRYKVTKRGQDVTLRCDPISSHATLYWYQQALGQGPEFLTYFNYEAQPDKSGLPSDRFSAERPEGSISTLTIQRTEQRDSAMYRCASSLGTSGGPSPHNEQFFGPGTRLTVL.